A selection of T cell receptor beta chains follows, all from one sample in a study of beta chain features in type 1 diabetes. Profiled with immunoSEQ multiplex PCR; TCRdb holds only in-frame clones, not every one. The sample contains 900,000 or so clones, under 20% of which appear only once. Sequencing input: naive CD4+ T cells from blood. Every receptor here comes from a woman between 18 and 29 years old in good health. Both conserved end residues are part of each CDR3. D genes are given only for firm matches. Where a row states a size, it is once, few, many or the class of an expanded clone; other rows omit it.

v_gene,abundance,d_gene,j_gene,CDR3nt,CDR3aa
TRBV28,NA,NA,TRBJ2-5,TGTGCCAGCAGTCCCCGTGGCGTGGGGCAAGAGACCCAGTACTTC,CASSPRGVGQETQYF
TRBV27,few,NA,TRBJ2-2,TGTGCCAGTCGTCCAACGGGCAGGGATGCCGGGGAGCTGTTTTTT,CASRPTGRDAGELFF
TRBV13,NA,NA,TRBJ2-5,TGTGCCAGCAGCCCGGACAGTACAAGAGGGACCCAGTACTTC,CASSPDSTRGTQYF
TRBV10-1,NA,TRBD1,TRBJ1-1,TGCGCCACCCAGGGGGCCGGGAACACTGAAGCTTTCTTT,CATQGAGNTEAFF
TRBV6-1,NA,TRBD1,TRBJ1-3,TGTGCCAGCGGACAGGACTCTGGAAACACCATATATTTT,CASGQDSGNTIYF
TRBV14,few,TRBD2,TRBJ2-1,TGTGCCAGCAGCCAAGCTTGGGCGGGGAGGGGATCCTACAATGAGCAGTTCTTC,CASSQAWAGRGSYNEQFF
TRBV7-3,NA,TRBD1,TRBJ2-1,TGTGCCAGCAGCATGGGACAGGGCTATGAGCAGTTCTTC,CASSMGQGYEQFF
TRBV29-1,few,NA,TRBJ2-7,TGCAGCGGGCAGGAGGACTCGGGCTACGAGCAGTACTTC,CSGQEDSGYEQYF
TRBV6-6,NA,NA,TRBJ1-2,TGTGCCAGCAGTTACTCGGGCAGGGCCTATGGCTACACCTTC,CASSYSGRAYGYTF
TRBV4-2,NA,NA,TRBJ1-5,TGTGCCAGCAGGGGTGCGCCCCATCAGCCCCAGCATTTT,CASRGAPHQPQHF
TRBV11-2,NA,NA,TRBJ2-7,TGTGCCAGCAGTTTGGGGCCCTTATACGAGCAGTACTTC,CASSLGPLYEQYF
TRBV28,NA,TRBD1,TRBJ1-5,TGTGCCAGCAGAATCCCTGGGACAGGGGGTTTCAATCAGCCCCAGCATTTT,CASRIPGTGGFNQPQHF
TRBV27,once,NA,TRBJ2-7,TGTGCCAGCAGGAAGATAGGGCATACAACGCCCTTCGAGCAGTACTTC,CASRKIGHTTPFEQYF
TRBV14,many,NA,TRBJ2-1,TGTGCCAGCAGCCAAAAGGCGGGCATTGGTGAGCAGTTCTTC,CASSQKAGIGEQFF
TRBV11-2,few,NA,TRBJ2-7,TGTGCCAGCAGCTTAAGCCGGGGACCCGCCTACGAGCAGTACTTC,CASSLSRGPAYEQYF
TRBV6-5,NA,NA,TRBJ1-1,TGTGTAACACATAGGGGGAGAACTGAAGCTTTCTTT,CVTHRGRTEAFF
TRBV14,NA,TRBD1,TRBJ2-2,TGTGCCAGCAGCCGTCCGGGACAGGGCACCGGGGAGCTGTTTTTT,CASSRPGQGTGELFF
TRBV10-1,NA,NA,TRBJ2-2,TGCGCCAGCAGCCTAGGAGGTGGCGGGGAGCTGTTTTTT,CASSLGGGGELFF
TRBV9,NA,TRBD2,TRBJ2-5,TGTGCCAGCAGCTTCCGGACTAGCCCGCAAGAGACCCAGTACTTC,CASSFRTSPQETQYF
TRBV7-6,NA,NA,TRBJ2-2,TGTGCCAGCAGCTTAGTGTTGTCAGGGGAGCTGTTTTTT,CASSLVLSGELFF
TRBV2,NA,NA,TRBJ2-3,TGTGCCAGCAGCACCAACGGGTTTGGCACAGATACGCAGTATTTT,CASSTNGFGTDTQYF
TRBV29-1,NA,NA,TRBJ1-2,TGCAGCGTTGAAGTGAGGGTTCCCGGATATGGCTACACCTTC,CSVEVRVPGYGYTF
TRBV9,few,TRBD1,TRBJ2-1,TGTGCCAGCAGCGTAGGACGGACAGGGGGCGGGAATGAGCAGTTCTTC,CASSVGRTGGGNEQFF
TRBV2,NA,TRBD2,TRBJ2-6,TGTGCCAGCGGGGAGCGGGGGACTGGGGCCAACGTCCTGACTTTC,CASGERGTGANVLTF
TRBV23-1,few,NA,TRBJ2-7,TGCGCCAGCAGTCAACCCGACAGGCTAGCCTACGAGCAGTACTTC,CASSQPDRLAYEQYF
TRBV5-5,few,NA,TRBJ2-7,TGTGCCAGCAGCACCTGGGGCTCCTACGAGCAGTACTTC,CASSTWGSYEQYF
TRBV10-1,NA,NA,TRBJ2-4,TGCGCCAGCAGTGAGTACGGCCCGTTGCTTGCCAAAAACATTCAGTACTTC,CASSEYGPLLAKNIQYF
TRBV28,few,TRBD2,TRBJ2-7,TGTGCCAGCAGTTTCGGCGGGAGAGACTACGAGCAGTACTTC,CASSFGGRDYEQYF
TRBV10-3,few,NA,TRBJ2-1,TGTGCCATTGGCGCGAACAATGAGCAGTTCTTC,CAIGANNEQFF
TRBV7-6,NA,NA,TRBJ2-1,TGTGCCAGCAGCTTAGGACCTACTAATGAGCAGTTCTTC,CASSLGPTNEQFF
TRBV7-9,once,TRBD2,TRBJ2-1,TGTGCCAGCAGCTTAAGGCTAGCGGAAGGAGAGCAGTTCTTC,CASSLRLAEGEQFF
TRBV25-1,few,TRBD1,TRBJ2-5,TGTGCCAGCAGTCGACAGGGGGACGAGACCCAGTACTTC,CASSRQGDETQYF
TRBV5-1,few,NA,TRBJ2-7,TGCGCCAGCAGCCCGCAGGGGTCGAACTACGAGCAGTACTTC,CASSPQGSNYEQYF
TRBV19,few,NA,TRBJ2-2,TGTGCCAGTAGTCAAAAGAGGGTACAAAACACCGGGGAGCTGTTTTTT,CASSQKRVQNTGELFF
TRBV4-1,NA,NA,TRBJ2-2,TGCGCCAGCAGCCAAGTCCCTAGTACGAACACCGGGGAGCTGTTTTTT,CASSQVPSTNTGELFF
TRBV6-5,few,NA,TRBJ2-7,TGTGCCAGTTCGAGGGGTCTATACGAGCAGTACTTC,CASSRGLYEQYF
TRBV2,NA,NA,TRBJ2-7,TGTGCCAGCAGTCCACGGTGGGGGAGCTCCTACGAGCAGTACTTC,CASSPRWGSSYEQYF